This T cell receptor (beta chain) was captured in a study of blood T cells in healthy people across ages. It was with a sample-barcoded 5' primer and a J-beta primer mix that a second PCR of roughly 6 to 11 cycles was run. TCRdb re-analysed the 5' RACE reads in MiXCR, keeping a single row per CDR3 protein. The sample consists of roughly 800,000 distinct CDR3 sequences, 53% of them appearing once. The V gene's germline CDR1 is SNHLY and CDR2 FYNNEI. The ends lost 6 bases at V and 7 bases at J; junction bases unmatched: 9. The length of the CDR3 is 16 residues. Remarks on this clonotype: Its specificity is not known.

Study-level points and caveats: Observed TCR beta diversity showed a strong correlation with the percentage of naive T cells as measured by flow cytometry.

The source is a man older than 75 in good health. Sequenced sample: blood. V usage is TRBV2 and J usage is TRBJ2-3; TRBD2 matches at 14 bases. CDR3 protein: CASSGPGLAGVNTQYF. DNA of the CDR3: TGTGCCAGCAGCGGACCGGGACTAGCGGGAGTAAATACGCAGTATTTT.